Listed below are T cell receptor beta chains from one sample, sequenced in a study of OX40 agonist ivuxolimab in advanced cancers. This table comes from immunoSEQ multiplex PCR, and its TCRdb copy is limited to in-frame clones, with some not included. This table holds 25,000 to 35,000 clones, over 60% found once. Specimen: CD4+ or CD8+ T cells sorted from blood, collected in a trial of the OX40 agonist ivuxolimab. These receptors were obtained from an adult with an advanced solid tumor such as melanoma, head and neck, liver or kidney cancer. Each CDR3 is given with its conserved first and last residue. D genes are given only for firm matches. A row's size may be missing; if present it is once, few, many or a size class.

few	TRBV30	.	TRBJ1-4	CAWSALYNEKLFF	TGTGCCTGGAGTGCTCTCTATAATGAAAAACTGTTTTTT
.	TRBV10-2	.	TRBJ2-3	CASVLRRTDTQYF	TGCGCCAGCGTCCTGAGGCGCACAGATACGCAGTATTTT
.	TRBV18	TRBD2	TRBJ2-3	CASSLTSGAPTDTQYF	TGTGCCAGCTCACTGACTAGCGGGGCACCGACAGATACGCAGTATTTT
.	TRBV5-4	TRBD1	TRBJ2-7	CASSLERGPSYEQYF	TGTGCCAGCAGCTTGGAAAGGGGGCCCTCCTACGAGCAGTACTTC
.	TRBV6-1	.	TRBJ1-3	CASSDSLSGNTIYF	TGTGCCAGCAGTGACTCACTCTCTGGAAACACCATATATTTT
.	TRBV28	.	TRBJ2-1	CASSLIGSRPYNEQFF	TGTGCCAGCAGTTTAATCGGGAGTAGGCCCTACAATGAGCAGTTCTTC
few	TRBV2	.	TRBJ1-2	CASILRVNYGYTF	TGTGCCAGCATTCTTAGAGTTAACTATGGCTACACCTTC
few	TRBV2	.	TRBJ2-2	CASSGDRTQNTGELFF	TGTGCCAGCAGCGGCGACCGGACACAGAACACCGGGGAGCTGTTTTTT
.	TRBV15	TRBD1	TRBJ1-5	CATSRDSQGHQPQHF	TGTGCCACCAGCAGAGACTCACAGGGGCACCAGCCCCAGCATTTT
.	TRBV5-4	.	TRBJ2-7	CASSFSGGPGEQYF	TGTGCCAGCAGCTTTAGTGGGGGGCCCGGCGAGCAGTACTTC
.	TRBV10-3	.	TRBJ1-1	CAISGGGLNTEAFF	TGTGCCATCAGTGGTGGTGGGTTGAACACTGAAGCTTTCTTT
once	TRBV15	TRBD1	TRBJ2-3	CATSRDRQGRPGDTQYF	TGTGCCACCAGCAGAGACAGACAGGGCCGGCCGGGCGATACGCAGTATTTT
.	TRBV6-6	TRBD2	TRBJ2-1	CASSKSTSGSYNEQFF	TGTGCCAGCAGCAAAAGCACTAGCGGTTCCTACAATGAGCAGTTCTTC
.	TRBV6-5	.	TRBJ2-1	CAAGAYNEQFF	TGTGCCGCCGGCGCCTACAATGAGCAGTTCTTC
.	TRBV10-3	.	TRBJ1-1	CAISELWDTNTEAFF	TGTGCCATCAGTGAGCTATGGGACACGAACACTGAAGCTTTCTTT
.	TRBV7-2	.	TRBJ2-1	CASSLSGGARYNEQFF	TGTGCCAGCAGCTTATCAGGGGGGGCCAGATACAATGAGCAGTTCTTC
.	TRBV6-5	.	TRBJ1-5	CASSCGRFQPQHF	TGTGCCAGCAGTTGCGGACGGTTTCAGCCCCAGCATTTT
.	TRBV5-1	.	TRBJ2-5	CASSLDIVGGYQETQYF	TGCGCCAGCAGCTTGGACATCGTAGGGGGGTACCAAGAGACCCAGTACTTC
.	TRBV6-5	.	TRBJ1-5	CASRPDRNSNQPQHF	TGTGCCAGCAGACCGGACCGAAATAGCAATCAGCCCCAGCATTTT
.	TRBV6-4	.	TRBJ2-3	CASSEDTQGDTQYF	TGTGCCAGCAGTGAGGACACGCAGGGAGATACGCAGTATTTT
few	TRBV9	.	TRBJ2-2	CASSVAGANTGELFF	TGTGCCAGCAGCGTAGCGGGGGCTAACACCGGGGAGCTGTTTTTT
.	TRBV30	.	TRBJ1-2	CAWSAGIHYGYTF	TGTGCCTGGAGTGCGGGAATCCACTATGGCTACACCTTC
.	TRBV2	TRBD1	TRBJ2-1	CASSLDRGKYNEQFF	TGTGCCAGCAGCCTGGACAGGGGAAAATACAATGAGCAGTTCTTC
.	TRBV18	.	TRBJ2-6	CASSTYVDQSRANVLTF	TGTGCCAGCTCAACTTACGTGGACCAAAGTCGGGCCAACGTCCTGACTTTC
.	TRBV30	.	TRBJ2-3	CAWSASWTSTDTQYF	TGTGCCTGGAGTGCTAGTTGGACCAGCACAGATACGCAGTATTTT
.	TRBV2	.	TRBJ2-7	CASSLDRAIKEQYF	TGTGCCAGCAGTCTCGACAGAGCCATTAAGGAGCAGTACTTC
.	TRBV6-5	.	TRBJ1-5	CASGRRDQPQHF	TGTGCCAGCGGAAGGAGGGATCAGCCCCAGCATTTT
.	TRBV7-2	TRBD2	TRBJ2-7	CASSRAGGPLNEQYF	TGTGCCAGCAGCCGAGCGGGGGGGCCACTTAACGAGCAGTACTTC
few	TRBV30	TRBD1	TRBJ1-2	CAWSGTRQGWAGYTF	TGTGCCTGGAGTGGAACAAGACAGGGATGGGCGGGCTACACCTTC
.	TRBV5-3	.	TRBJ2-7	CARIPRDSDYEQYF	TGTGCCAGAATACCGCGGGACAGCGACTACGAGCAGTACTTC
.	TRBV28	.	TRBJ1-2	CASSFNGRVYGYTF	TGTGCCAGCAGTTTTAACGGCAGAGTCTATGGCTACACCTTC
.	TRBV20-1	.	TRBJ2-1	CSARSNEQFF	TGCAGTGCTAGGTCCAATGAGCAGTTCTTC
.	TRBV27	TRBD2	TRBJ2-7	CASSLIAGHSYEQYF	TGTGCCAGCAGTTTAATAGCGGGACACTCCTACGAGCAGTACTTC
.	TRBV25-1	.	TRBJ1-4	CATPRGRRVEEKLFF	TGTGCCACCCCACGGGGACGGCGGGTAGAGGAAAAACTGTTTTTT
once	TRBV19	.	TRBJ2-3	CASSMSLGGTDTQYF	TGTGCCAGTAGTATGAGTCTAGGAGGCACAGATACGCAGTATTTT
.	TRBV30	TRBD1	TRBJ1-2	CAWSGQSNYGYTF	TGTGCCTGGTCGGGACAGTCTAACTATGGCTACACCTTC
.	TRBV6-6	.	TRBJ1-5	CASSYLGVGGNQPQHF	TGTGCCAGCAGTTACCTAGGGGTGGGGGGCAATCAGCCCCAGCATTTT
.	TRBV30	TRBD1	TRBJ1-2	CAWSLTGINGYTF	TGTGCCTGGAGCCTGACAGGGATCAATGGCTACACCTTC
few	TRBV19	TRBD1	TRBJ1-2	CASSIRDRGYGYTF	TGTGCCAGTAGTATCCGAGACAGGGGATATGGCTACACCTTC
.	TRBV5-4	.	TRBJ2-7	CASSFAYEQYF	TGTGCCAGCAGCTTCGCCTACGAGCAGTACTTC
.	TRBV7-9	.	TRBJ2-3	CASSLAGGQDTQYF	TGTGCCAGCAGCTTAGCAGGCGGTCAAGATACGCAGTATTTT
.	TRBV5-1	.	TRBJ1-1	CASSLAGRGGGTEAFF	TGCGCCAGCAGCTTGGCCGGACGGGGTGGAGGCACTGAAGCTTTCTTT
.	TRBV2	TRBD1	TRBJ2-2	CATNTGQGGTGELFF	TGTGCCACCAACACGGGACAGGGAGGCACCGGGGAGCTGTTTTTT